A single sample is the source of the 12 T cell receptor beta chains below, sequenced in a study of T cell changes during pregnancy in multiple sclerosis. Profiling relied on immunoSEQ multiplex PCR, and the TCRdb table lists in-frame clones only, not all of them. The sample lists 70,000 to 75,000 clones; roughly 90% were seen once. The material sequenced was peripheral blood, taken in the second trimester of pregnancy. The source of these receptors is a female donor with multiple sclerosis, enrolled in a pregnancy study.

This chain links TRBV7-3 with TRBJ2-1; 11 bases line up with TRBD2. Germline-derived CDR1 and CDR2 are SGHTA and FQGTGA. V gave up 5 bases and J gave up 5 bases; unmatched junction bases: 2. The CDR3 sequence is 14 residues long. The CDR3, as DNA: TGTGCCAGCAGCCGGGGACTAGCGGACAATGAGCAGTTCTTC. This translates into CASSRGLADNEQFF.

The chain links TRBV6-4 to TRBJ2-2; D is undetermined. Germline-derived CDR1 and CDR2 are MRHNA and SNTAGT. The CDR3 runs 14 residues. The V and J ends lost 6 bases and 2 bases respectively, with 10 bases between them. The CDR3 region has the DNA TGTGCCAGCAGACTGGAGACTAACACCGGGGAGCTGTTTTTT. It specifies CASRLETNTGELFF.

The CDR3 sequence is CASSWLAGGNYEQYF. CDR3 coding DNA: TGTGCCAGCAGCTGGCTGGCGGGGGGGAACTACGAGCAGTACTTC. The gene calls are TRBV5-4 and TRBJ2-7; the match to TRBD2 covers 9 bases. V was clipped by 3 bases and J by 3 bases; unmatched bases: 7. CDR1 is SGHNT and CDR2 is YYREEE in the germline V gene (reference sequence). The CDR3 loop spans 15 amino acids. Looking up the rest from reference TRBV5-4 and TRBJ2-7 gives the full variable domain: ETGVTQSPTHLIKTRGQQVTLRCSSQSGHNTVSWYQQALGQGPQFIFQYYREEENGRGNFPPRFSGLQFPNYSSELNVNALELDDSALYLCASSWLAGGNYEQYFGPGTRLTVT.

This rearrangement joins TRBV2 to TRBJ2-1, with D possibly matching TRBD1 (5 bases). CDR1 and CDR2 from the germline V gene are SNHLY and FYNNEI. V shed 7 bases and J shed 6 bases, with 19 bases lying between them. This CDR3 region has 15 residues. CDR3 protein: CASKKGMVNFNEQFF. Written as DNA, the CDR3 is TGTGCCAGCAAAAAGGGGATGGTCAACTTCAATGAGCAGTTCTTC.

The rearrangement links TRBV5-1 to TRBJ2-3; 12 bases line up with TRBD2. Trimming cost V 3 bases and J 1 base; bases outside gene matches: 3. The CDR3 loop spans 16 amino acids. Germline loops: CDR1 SGHRS, CDR2 YFSETQ. CDR3 loop: CASSSRLAGGTDTQYF. The CDR3 nucleotides are TGCGCCAGCAGCTCCCGACTAGCGGGGGGCACAGATACGCAGTATTTT.

This sequence joins TRBV30 and TRBJ2-7; no reliable D call. Germline CDR1 is GTSNPN and CDR2 is SVGIG (reference sequence). The CDR3 sequence is 11 residues long. V gave up 0 bases and J gave up 11 bases, with 11 bases separating them. DNA of the CDR3: TGTGCCTGGAGTGTCGGAGCGTATGAGTACTTC. This gives the protein CAWSVGAYEYF.

As concerns this clone: The sample carries other DNA sequences with the same CDR3. This sequence joins TRBV9 and TRBJ2-3; perhaps TRBD1 as D (6 bases). Deletions cut 0 bases from V and 0 bases from J, with 8 bases between. The CDR3 covers 15 residues. CDR1 and CDR2 from the germline V gene are SGDLS and YYNGEE. In DNA form, the CDR3 reads TGTGCCAGCAGCGTAGTGGGGGCTAGCACAGATACGCAGTATTTT. Residues: CASSVVGASTDTQYF.

The chain uses TRBV21-1 and TRBJ2-7; the DNA was not compared with TRBD2, the D call given in the table. TRBV21-1 is assigned pseudogene status. CDR3 length equals 14 residues. The CDR3 DNA reads as TGTGCCAGCAGCAAAGCCCCGTCTGAGTACGAGCAGTACTTC. As protein: CASSKAPSEYEQYF.

V gene TRBV28 combines with J gene TRBJ1-2; D may be TRBD1 (5 bases). Germline V lookup: CDR1 MDHEN, CDR2 SYDVKM. V dropped 5 bases and J dropped 1 base, with 11 bases sitting between them. This CDR3 spans 14 amino acids. The CDR3 region has the DNA TGTGCCAGCAGTCCCCTAGGGGTTAACTATGGCTACACCTTC. This sequence encodes CASSPLGVNYGYTF.

V and J are TRBV10-3 and TRBJ1-1, with TRBD1 identical over 9 bases. After removal of 8 bases from V and 6 bases from J, the junction contained 4 bases not matched to a gene. CDR1 and CDR2 (germline): ENHRY, SYGVKD. This CDR3 has 12 residues. The CDR3 sequence is CAIGGTGPEAFF. DNA for the CDR3: TGTGCCATCGGGGGGACAGGGCCTGAAGCTTTCTTT.

This chain connects TRBV19 to TRBJ1-5, with a weak D call TRBD1 (6 bases). CDR3 length: 15 amino acids. Germline loops: CDR1 LNHDA, CDR2 SQIVND (reference sequence). V lost 6 bases and J lost 4, with 16 bases in between. As DNA, the CDR3 is TGTGCCAGTAGCTCCGGGACACCTCAAAATCAGCCCCAGCATTTT. Amino acid sequence: CASSSGTPQNQPQHF.

The V call is TRBV11-2, the J call TRBJ2-3, with 8 bases fitting TRBD2. This CDR3 is 14 amino acids long. V was pared by 4 bases and J by 4 bases, with 4 bases of the junction left unmatched. Germline V lookup: CDR1 SGHAT, CDR2 FQNNGV. In DNA, the CDR3 is TGTGCCAGCAGCTCCAGCGGGAGTGCAGATACGCAGTATTTT. This gives the protein CASSSSGSADTQYF.